This passage covers 31 T cell receptor beta chains from one sample sequenced in a study of cytomegalovirus exposure and HLA in healthy donors. The PCR employed 60 Vbeta primers together with 13 Jbeta primers. Data came from immunoSEQ multiplex PCR; TCRdb stores just in-frame clones and leaves some out. The data show about 67,000 clones, approximately 71% seen once. Sequencing was performed on PBMCs. These receptors originate from a woman aged 30 to 39 in good health and CMV-seronegative.

The chain is built from TRBV30 and TRBJ2-7; D possibly corresponds to TRBD2 (6 bases). The CDR3 consists of 15 residues. Germline lookup yields CDR1 GTSNPN and CDR2 SVGIG (reference sequence). V was shortened by 5 bases and J by 5 bases, with 22 bases between the two germline ends. CDR3 sequence: CAWHTGRLGHHEQYF. CDR3 bases: TGTGCCTGGCATACCGGACGACTAGGCCACCACGAGCAGTACTTC.

This clone was observed a handful of times. This chain links TRBV4-2 with TRBJ2-7, with 7 nucleotides matching TRBD1. Trimming at V came to 0 bases and at J to 6 bases, leaving 2 bases not matched to a gene. CDR3 length: 13 amino acids. Germline loops: CDR1 LGHNA, CDR2 YNFKEQ. The chain's CDR3 is CASSQDAGGEQYF. As DNA, the CDR3 is TGTGCCAGCAGCCAAGATGCAGGGGGCGAGCAGTACTTC.

The V call is TRBV27, the J call TRBJ1-2, with 9 bases fitting TRBD1. Looked up from germline, CDR1 is MNHEY and CDR2 is SMNVEV (reference sequence). V was pared by 5 bases and J by 8 bases, with 12 bases of the junction left unmatched. This CDR3 spans 15 amino acids. In nucleotides, the CDR3 is TGTGCCAGCAGTCCCGGGACAGGGAGAGGAGGAGGCTACACCTTC. Protein product: CASSPGTGRGGGYTF.

The chain has TRBV18 and TRBJ1-2; tentatively, D is TRBD1 (5 bases). The CDR3 loop spans 14 amino acids. Between the trimmed V and J ends, which lost 2 bases and 6 bases, there was a span of 13 bases. The germline V gene has CDR1 KGHSH and CDR2 LQKENI. The CDR3 DNA is TGTGCCAGCTCACCATTCGGGGGTGAGGATGGCTACACCTTC. It translates to CASSPFGGEDGYTF.

The CDR3, as DNA: TGTGCCAGCAGCGTACTAGCGGGGGAGACCTCAGATACGCAGTATTTT. It is translated as CASSVLAGETSDTQYF. The chain couples TRBV9 to TRBJ2-3; 10 bases agree with TRBD2. CDR3 size: 16 residues. Germline V gene data show CDR1 as SGDLS and CDR2 as YYNGEE. The trim removed 1 base at V and 4 bases at J, leaving 6 bases unmatched.

The rearrangement joins TRBV6-1 to TRBJ2-1, with 11 positions matching TRBD1. Germline-derived CDR1 and CDR2 are MNHNS and SASEGT. V shed 5 bases and J 6 bases; nucleotides not matched to a gene: 3. This CDR3 has 14 residues. The CDR3 is CASSTGTGGNEQFF. The CDR3 region has the DNA TGTGCCAGCAGTACAGGGACAGGGGGCAATGAGCAGTTCTTC.

The chain links TRBV5-6 to TRBJ1-3; no clear D. The CDR3 spans 13 residues. The germline gives CDR1 SGHDT, CDR2 YYEEEE. V shed 4 bases and J shed 2 bases, with 7 bases lying between them. Here the CDR3 DNA reads TGTGCCAGCAGCCCGGGAACTGGAAACACCATATATTTT. Translation gives CASSPGTGNTIYF.

The rearrangement links TRBV11-2 to TRBJ2-7; 11 bases fit TRBD2. Germline-derived CDR1 and CDR2 are SGHAT and FQNNGV. Trimming removed 5 bases from V and 2 bases from J; junction bases left unmatched: 8. The CDR3 contains 16 residues. The CDR3 DNA sequence: TGTGCCAGCAGCCGACTGACTAGCGGGGTCGCCTACGAGCAGTACTTC. Protein product: CASSRLTSGVAYEQYF. The full variable domain, its missing parts supplied by reference TRBV11-2 and TRBJ2-7, is EAGVAQSPRYKIIEKRQSVAFWCNPISGHATLYWYQQILGQGPKLLIQFQNNGVVDDSQLPKDRFSAERLKGVDSTLKIQPAKLEDSAVYLCASSRLTSGVAYEQYFGPGTRLTVT.

This clone turned up a few times. The CDR3 DNA reads as TGTGCCAGTGATACAGGACAGATTAGCAATCAGCCCCAGCATTTT. Translating gives CASDTGQISNQPQHF. This chain links TRBV19 with TRBJ1-5, with a possible D match to TRBD1 (6 bases). Trimming pared 8 bases from V and 0 bases from J, leaving 14 bases between. The CDR3 sequence is 15 residues long. CDR1 LNHDA and CDR2 SQIVND come from the germline V gene (reference sequence).

The rearrangement uses TRBV10-3 and TRBJ2-5, with D tentatively TRBD2 (5 bases). This CDR3 is built from 14 residues. Trimming shortened V by 4 bases and J by 3 bases, and 12 bases separated the two germline ends. Germline V CDR1 and CDR2: ENHRY, SYGVKD. The CDR3 loop is CAISVSDSKETQYF. The CDR3 DNA reads as TGTGCCATCAGTGTATCGGACTCAAAAGAGACCCAGTACTTC.

The table lists this clone with a count of one. The V gene is TRBV18, the J gene TRBJ1-5; maybe TRBD1 (6 bases). The CDR3 has 14 amino acids. V shed 6 bases and J shed 1 base, with 10 bases lying between them. Germline CDR1 KGHSH, CDR2 LQKENI. The CDR3 loop is CASSPDRSNQPQHF. In DNA form, the CDR3 reads TGTGCCAGCTCGCCCGACAGGAGCAATCAGCCCCAGCATTTT.

CDR3 amino acids: CASRSTSGPYNEQFF. In nucleotides, the CDR3 is TGTGCCAGCAGGTCAACTAGCGGCCCCTACAATGAGCAGTTCTTC. The chain carries TRBV6-1 and TRBJ2-1; the match to TRBD2 covers 8 bases. Germline CDR1 is MNHNS and CDR2 is SASEGT. J lost 2 bases, V lost 6 bases, and 6 bases had no gene match. CDR3 length: 15 amino acids.

The V and J genes are TRBV5-1 and TRBJ1-2; TRBD1 aligns across 7 bases. The germline gives CDR1 SGHRS, CDR2 YFSETQ. The CDR3 spans 15 residues. Trimming removed 4 bases from V and 0 bases from J; junction bases left unmatched: 6. The CDR3 region is CASSHQTGSNYGYTF. In DNA, the CDR3 is TGCGCCAGCAGCCACCAGACAGGGTCTAACTATGGCTACACCTTC.

The rearrangement joins TRBV6-1 to TRBJ2-3; 8 bases line up with TRBD1. The V gene's germline CDR1 is MNHNS and CDR2 SASEGT. The CDR3 extends over 15 amino acids. J gave up 2 bases and V 2 bases, and 3 bases lay outside the gene matches. The CDR3: CASSERQGATDTQYF. CDR3 bases: TGTGCCAGCAGTGAAAGGCAGGGGGCCACAGATACGCAGTATTTT.

As to this clone: The sample holds other DNA sequences that translate to the same CDR3. The chain recombines TRBV6-1 with TRBJ1-4; 9 bases fit TRBD1. The germline gives CDR1 MNHNS, CDR2 SASEGT. This CDR3 spans 14 amino acids. Losses at the gene ends were 5 bases for V and 8 bases for J; bases not matched to a gene: 6. The CDR3 region has the DNA TGTGCCAGCAGTCCGACAGGGGGTAGGGAAAAACTGTTTTTT. It specifies CASSPTGGREKLFF.

The table lists this clone with a few counts. The rearrangement joins TRBV19 to TRBJ1-1; 10 nucleotides match TRBD1. The CDR3 has 15 amino acids. J lost 4 bases, V lost 6 bases, and 8 bases had no gene match. CDR1 is LNHDA and CDR2 is SQIVND in the germline V gene (reference sequence). CDR3 coding DNA: TGTGCCAGTAGGGAAGGACAGGGGGTAGTCACTGAAGCTTTCTTT. Its protein is CASREGQGVVTEAFF.

The chain employs TRBV18 and TRBJ2-1; D is perhaps TRBD2 (6 bases). Trimming removed 3 bases from V and 13 bases from J, with 16 bases in between. The germline V gene encodes CDR1 KGHSH and CDR2 LQKENI. This CDR3 is built from 13 residues. The chain's CDR3 is CASSPESSESQFF. CDR3 nucleotides: TGTGCCAGCTCACCGGAATCTAGCGAGTCCCAGTTCTTC.

The V gene is TRBV19, the J gene TRBJ1-1, with D uncertain. This CDR3 contains 14 residues. V lost 5 bases and J lost 6, with 16 bases in between. Germline loops: CDR1 LNHDA, CDR2 SQIVND (reference sequence). CDR3 sequence (DNA): TGTGCCAGTAGTCCCCGCCAGGCAGGCGCTGAAGCTTTCTTT. As protein: CASSPRQAGAEAFF.

This rearrangement joins TRBV6-1 to TRBJ2-7, with D uncertain. Per germline, CDR1 MNHNS and CDR2 SASEGT. V was cut by 4 bases and J by 7 bases, with 14 bases left in between. CDR3 length equals 13 residues. Here the CDR3 DNA reads TGTGCCAGCAGTGTTAGGCGGTTTTATGAGCAGTACTTC. Protein: CASSVRRFYEQYF.

This chain connects TRBV7-9 to TRBJ2-5; TRBD2 aligns across 9 bases. This CDR3 has 18 amino acids. V shed 1 base and J 5 bases; nucleotides not matched to a gene: 14. Germline assignment: CDR1 SEHNR and CDR2 FQNEAQ (reference sequence). CDR3 DNA sequence: TGTGCCAGCAGCTTAGAGTCGGTAGCGGGGGCACCAGCGGAGACCCAGTACTTC. Amino acids: CASSLESVAGAPAETQYF. Based on the CDR3 plus reference TRBV7-9 and TRBJ2-5, the full variable domain is DTGVSQNPRHKITKRGQNVTFRCDPISEHNRLYWYRQTLGQGPEFLTYFQNEAQLEKSRLLSDRFSAERPKGSFSTLEIQRTEQGDSAMYLCASSLESVAGAPAETQYFGPGTRLLVL.

The chain links TRBV11-1 to TRBJ1-1; tentatively, D is TRBD1 (5 bases). Germline V gene lookup returns CDR1 SGHAT and CDR2 FQDESV (reference sequence). The V and J ends lost 5 bases and 3 bases respectively, with 10 bases between them. The CDR3 consists of 13 residues. The CDR3 loop is CASSPDRYTEAFF. The CDR3 region has the DNA TGTGCCAGCAGCCCAGACAGATACACTGAAGCTTTCTTT. The variable domain in full, completed from reference TRBV11-1 and TRBJ1-1, reads EAEVAQSPRYKITEKSQAVAFWCDPISGHATLYWYRQILGQGPELLVQFQDESVVDDSQLPKDRFSAERLKGVDSTLKIQPAELGDSAMYLCASSPDRYTEAFFGQGTRLTVV.

The rearrangement joins TRBV6-5 to TRBJ2-5, with 8 bases matching TRBD2. Trimming cost V 2 bases and J 2 bases; bases outside gene matches: 4. The CDR3 is 15 residues long. CDR1 and CDR2 (germline): MNHEY, SVGAGI. The CDR3 DNA is TGTGCCAGCAGTTACCGAGCGGGGGCACAAGAGACCCAGTACTTC. Amino acids: CASSYRAGAQETQYF.

Only a few counts were recorded for this clone. J is TRBJ2-5 and V is TRBV18; the D gene is possibly TRBD2 (6 bases). V lost 3 bases and J lost 7, with 15 bases in between. This CDR3 comprises 14 residues. Per the germline V gene, CDR1 is KGHSH and CDR2 is LQKENI. The CDR3 here is CASSPTRDFGTQYF. CDR3 coding DNA: TGTGCCAGCTCACCGACTAGGGATTTCGGGACCCAGTACTTC.

This clone was counted only a few times. This chain's CDR3 is CASSILGQSTNEKLFF. The CDR3 nucleotides are TGTGCCAGTAGTATACTCGGACAGTCAACTAATGAAAAACTGTTTTTT. The rearrangement links TRBV19 to TRBJ1-4, with D maybe TRBD1 (6 bases). V shed 2 bases and J shed 0 bases, with 10 bases lying between them. CDR1 is LNHDA and CDR2 is SQIVND in the germline V gene (reference sequence). The CDR3 loop spans 16 amino acids.

This clone appeared a single time. The V and J genes are TRBV5-1 and TRBJ2-5; 7 positions match TRBD1. CDR1 and CDR2 (germline): SGHRS, YFSETQ. The CDR3 has 16 amino acids. J gave up 4 bases and V 7 bases, and 16 bases lay outside the gene matches. CDR3 protein: CASSEQGTPRRETQYF. DNA of the CDR3: TGCGCCAGCTCGGAACAGGGGACACCACGGAGAGAGACCCAGTACTTC. Together with reference TRBV5-1 and TRBJ2-5, the CDR3 gives the full variable domain: KAGVTQTPRYLIKTRGQQVTLSCSPISGHRSVSWYQQTPGQGLQFLFEYFSETQRNKGNFPGRFSGRQFSNSRSEMNVSTLELGDSALYLCASSEQGTPRRETQYFGPGTRLLVL.

The rearrangement joins TRBV19 to TRBJ2-7, with 9 bases identical to TRBD1. Germline V gives CDR1 LNHDA, CDR2 SQIVND (reference sequence). The CDR3 runs 13 residues. J lost 4 bases, V lost 9 bases, and 7 bases had no gene match. For the CDR3, the DNA is TGTGCCAGCAGCGGGACAGGGTTTTACGAGCAGTACTTC. It specifies CASSGTGFYEQYF.

The genes are TRBV6-6 and TRBJ2-7; D call uncertain. This CDR3 contains 11 residues. Germline CDR1 MNHNY, CDR2 SVGAGI (reference sequence). Trimming removed 7 bases from V and 1 base from J, with 5 bases in between. The CDR3 DNA reads as TGTGCCAGCACCGGTTCCTACGAGCAGTACTTC. Encoded protein: CASTGSYEQYF.

The chain is built from TRBV4-2 and TRBJ2-7, with 7 bases lining up with TRBD1. The trim removed 0 bases at V and 5 bases at J, leaving 7 bases unmatched. CDR1 LGHNA and CDR2 YNFKEQ come from the germline V gene. This CDR3 contains 15 residues. CDR3 DNA sequence: TGTGCCAGCAGCCAAGAATGGGCAGGGGGAAACGAGCAGTACTTC. Its protein product is CASSQEWAGGNEQYF.

Of note for this clone: This same CDR3 is encoded by further DNA sequences in the sample. This chain joins TRBV9 and TRBJ2-5; TRBD2 aligns across 7 bases. The CDR3 covers 14 residues. Losses at the gene ends were 0 bases for V and 5 bases for J; bases not matched to a gene: 4. The germline CDR1 and CDR2 sequences are SGDLS and YYNGEE. As DNA, the CDR3 is TGTGCCAGCAGCGTAGGGGGGGGACGGGAGACCCAGTACTTC. Translation gives CASSVGGGRETQYF. Supplemented by reference TRBV9 and TRBJ2-5, the full variable domain reads DSGVTQTPKHLITATGQRVTLRCSPRSGDLSVYWYQQSLDQGLQFLIQYYNGEERAKGNILERFSAQQFPDLHSELNLSSLELGDSALYFCASSVGGGRETQYFGPGTRLLVL.

This clone was picked up a small number of times. The chain uses TRBV4-2 and TRBJ1-4, with 10 bases that match TRBD1. Germline loops: CDR1 LGHNA, CDR2 YNFKEQ. Trimming took 0 bases from V and 1 from J; bases not matched to a gene: 5. This CDR3 is 18 amino acids long. The CDR3 bases are TGTGCCAGCAGCCAAGATAGGCGGACAGGGGGAACTAATGAAAAACTGTTTTTT. Translating it yields CASSQDRRTGGTNEKLFF.

The chain recombines TRBV5-4 with TRBJ1-1, with D possibly TRBD1 on 6 matching bases. V was shortened by 3 bases and J by 2 bases, with 14 bases between the two germline ends. Germline CDR1 is SGHNT and CDR2 is YYREEE (reference sequence). The CDR3 sequence is 15 residues long. CDR3 region: CASSWRGGTNTEAFF. The CDR3 region has the DNA TGTGCCAGCAGCTGGAGAGGGGGAACCAACACTGAAGCTTTCTTT.